This TCR beta chain was identified in a study of T cells in localized non-small cell lung cancer. In the case of this clone: Its antigen is unidentified.

Here immunoSEQ multiplex PCR was the method, and the copy in TCRdb shows in-frame clones only, minus some. This repertoire shows thousands of clones, roughly 29% found once; its top ten account for over 20%. Study-level points and caveats: Overall survival was longer when the density of T cells in the blood was higher.

This clonotype was obtained from a male donor older than 55 with stage II squamous cell lung carcinoma. The input for sequencing was lung tumor tissue, taken before any cancer treatment.

The CDR3 sequence: CASSLVGQGQDTQYF. The DNA of the CDR3 is TGCGCCAGCAGCTTGGTGGGACAGGGACAAGATACGCAGTATTTT. The chain joins TRBV5-1 to TRBJ2-3, with 9 bases fitting TRBD1. This CDR3 spans 15 amino acids. V gave up 0 bases and J gave up 5 bases; unmatched junction bases: 4. Germline CDR1 and CDR2: SGHRS and YFSETQ.